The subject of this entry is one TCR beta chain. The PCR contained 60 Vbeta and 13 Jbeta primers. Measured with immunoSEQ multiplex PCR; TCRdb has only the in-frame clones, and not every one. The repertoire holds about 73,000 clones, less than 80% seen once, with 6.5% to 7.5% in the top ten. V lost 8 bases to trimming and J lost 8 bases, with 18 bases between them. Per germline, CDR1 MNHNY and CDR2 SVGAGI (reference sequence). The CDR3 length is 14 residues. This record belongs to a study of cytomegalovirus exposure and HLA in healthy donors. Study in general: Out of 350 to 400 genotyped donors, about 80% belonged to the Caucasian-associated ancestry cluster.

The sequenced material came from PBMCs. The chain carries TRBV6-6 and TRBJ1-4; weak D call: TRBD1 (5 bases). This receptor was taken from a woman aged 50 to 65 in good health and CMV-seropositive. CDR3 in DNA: TGTGCCAGCTTCGGGAGGGGACCCCTGGAAAAACTGTTTTTT. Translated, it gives CASFGRGPLEKLFF.